This T cell receptor beta chain stems from a study of cytomegalovirus exposure and HLA in healthy donors. Findings of the study overall: Links to common viral pathogens appeared, in a later analysis, for several of the most significant clusters. One cluster of highly shared sequence variants probably arose as a sequencing artifact.

This CDR3 is built from 13 residues. V was pared by 5 bases and J by 2 bases, with 9 bases between. Germline V lookup: CDR1 SGHTA, CDR2 FQGNSA. Comment on this clone: Its antigen is unidentified. This same CDR3 is encoded by further DNA sequences in the sample.

PCR primers comprised 60 Vbeta and 13 Jbeta primers. The assay was immunoSEQ multiplex PCR, and TCRdb's table has in-frame clones only and misses some. The sample lists about 150,000 clones, 55% to 80% occurring once. The chain carries TRBV7-2 and TRBJ2-5; D unclear. The sequencing sample was made of PBMCs. This clonotype was sampled from a woman aged 55-70 years in good health and CMV-seropositive. As DNA, the CDR3 is TGTGCCAGCAGCCGAAGCCTTCAAGAGACCCAGTACTTC. It yields the protein CASSRSLQETQYF.